What follows is one T cell receptor (beta chain) and its context. This entry comes from a study of shared clonotypes between healthy human individuals. Among the unsorted PBMC samples, replicate PCRs used about 310 ng DNA, about 30,000 T cell genomes. In the authors' workflow: Junction-only sequences without quality scores were provided by ImmunoSEQ, so filtering was different. Sequencing used immunoSEQ multiplex PCR; TCRdb keeps in-frame clones, though not all of them. V and J calls and clone size are copied from that table; D and trimming were computed from the DNA. The sample has 450,000 to 500,000 clones, around 79% seen once. Sequences were obtained from PBMCs. This receptor was obtained from a woman in her thirties or forties in good health. Some clones in this sample may be carry-over from other donors' samples.

The CDR3: CASSLVQGGYGEQFF. The CDR3 nucleotides are TGTGCCAGCAGCTTAGTGCAGGGGGGATACGGTGAGCAGTTCTTC. The V call is TRBV7-3, the J call TRBJ2-1; a possible D gene is TRBD1 (7 bases). V was cut by 2 bases and J by 9 bases, with 17 bases left in between. Per germline, CDR1 SGHTA and CDR2 FQGTGA. The CDR3 is 15 amino acids.